Listed here is a single T cell receptor beta chain. In the study's own analysis: Researchers report that nucleated cell counts were estimated from reference gene primer amplification. Sequenced by immunoSEQ multiplex PCR; TCRdb stores in-frame clones only, minus some. V, J and clone size derive from that table, while D and trimming were established from the DNA sequence. Here the sample spans about 44,000 clones, around 89% being singletons. The sample is drawn from a study of blood T cell repertoires in COVID-19. Study-level background: Donors in the United States, Italy and Spain gave samples during acute or convalescent COVID-19. Sample material is recorded as cDNA or gDNA derived from T cells, B-cell-depleted T cells, or PBMCs.

Germline V gives CDR1 SEHNR, CDR2 FQNEAQ (reference sequence). CDR3 size: 11 residues. V was cut by 2 bases and J by 6 bases, with 4 bases left in between. The chain has TRBV7-9 and TRBJ1-2; D unresolved. The sequenced sample was peripheral blood. The TCR was taken from a man aged 65 to 79 with active COVID-19. The CDR3 DNA reads as TGTGCCAGCAGCTTACAGGATGGCTACACCTTC. It translates to CASSLQDGYTF.